This entry lists 17 T cell receptor beta chains sequenced from one sample in a study of T cell repertoires in cytomegalovirus infection. TCRdb fed the reads into MiXCR, producing one record per CDR3 protein. The sample shows about a million distinct CDR3 sequences, around 30% of them seen only once. These TCRs are of unknown antigen specificity. This specimen consisted of cultured CD8+ T cells from PBMCs, obtained from culture after CMV antigen stimulation. These receptors all stem from a human donor in good health (CMV status not recorded). Some clones in this sample may be carry-over from other donors' samples.

The V call is TRBV9, the J call TRBJ1-2; possible D gene TRBD1, 5 bases. The V end was cut by 3 bases, the J end by 0 bases, with 18 bases between. Germline V lookup: CDR1 SGDLS, CDR2 YYNGEE. The CDR3 runs 17 residues. The CDR3 nucleotides read TGTGCCAGCAGCGGAGATCAGGCAGGGAGTCCTAACTATGGCTACACCTTC. This sequence encodes CASSGDQAGSPNYGYTF.

This CDR3 reads CASSQDQGDQPQHF. The CDR3, as DNA: TGTGCCAGCAGCCAAGATCAGGGCGATCAGCCCCAGCATTTT. V gene TRBV4-2 combines with J gene TRBJ1-5, with D perhaps matching TRBD1 (5 bases). Trimming removed 0 bases from V and 5 bases from J, with 8 bases in between. The germline V gene has CDR1 LGHNA and CDR2 YNFKEQ. The CDR3 is made up of 14 amino acids.

This clonotype was observed a handful of times. The chain couples TRBV19 to TRBJ1-3; 8 bases agree with TRBD1. The germline CDR1 and CDR2 sequences are LNHDA and SQIVND (reference sequence). The V and J ends lost 9 bases and 3 bases, in that order; junction bases with no gene match: 4. The CDR3 sequence is 13 residues long. In DNA form, the CDR3 reads TGTGCCAGCCATACAGGGGGTGGAAACACCATATATTTT. Its translation is CASHTGGGNTIYF.

The chain links TRBV7-6 to TRBJ2-1, with no clear D. V lost 5 bases to trimming and J lost 0 bases, with 14 bases between them. CDR1 is SGHVS, CDR2 FNYEAQ, per germline. The length of the CDR3 is 16 residues. The CDR3 bases are TGTGCCAGCAGCCCGGGTCCGATAAACTCCTACAATGAGCAGTTCTTC. This translates into CASSPGPINSYNEQFF.

This clonotype has only a few counts. The chain combines TRBV4-1 with TRBJ1-1; no firm D call. Germline V CDR1 and CDR2: MGHRA, YSYEKL. Deletions cut 5 bases from V and 6 bases from J, with 16 bases between. The CDR3 loop spans 14 amino acids. CDR3 in amino acids: CASSSWTEPAEAFF. The CDR3 nucleotides are TGCGCCAGCAGCTCCTGGACTGAACCGGCTGAAGCTTTCTTT.

The chain couples TRBV19 to TRBJ1-1; D is unresolved. The germline V and J ends were trimmed by 1 base and 7 bases, with 10 bases remaining between them. The CDR3 covers 13 residues. The germline gives CDR1 LNHDA, CDR2 SQIVND (reference sequence). CDR3 sequence: CASSIGHLFEAFF. The CDR3 DNA is TGTGCCAGTAGTATAGGACACCTGTTTGAAGCTTTCTTT.

The CDR3 DNA reads TGTGCCAGCAGCCCATCAGGGACCTCTAAGTCTGAAGCTTTCTTT. Protein: CASSPSGTSKSEAFF. The chain recombines TRBV7-4 with TRBJ1-1, with TRBD1 as a possible D gene (5 bases). The CDR3 loop spans 15 amino acids. V lost 5 bases and J 6 bases, leaving 19 bases between the germline ends. Per germline, CDR1 SGHVT and CDR2 SQSDAQ.

The chain carries TRBV15 and TRBJ1-3; D is perhaps TRBD1 (5 bases). Trimming took off 0 bases at V and 2 bases at J, with 8 bases between the two ends. Germline CDR1 LNHNV, CDR2 YYDKDF (reference sequence). This CDR3 spans 15 amino acids. Written as DNA, the CDR3 is TGTGCCACCAGCAGAGATTTGGGGGCTGGAAACACCATATATTTT. Amino acids: CATSRDLGAGNTIYF.

CDR3 DNA sequence: TGCAGCGTCGGACAGGGGGCGAGTGAGCAGTACTTC. This sequence encodes CSVGQGASEQYF. The genes are TRBV29-1 and TRBJ2-7; 11 bases fit TRBD1. Losses at the gene ends were 6 bases for V and 7 bases for J; bases not matched to a gene: 5. This CDR3 spans 12 amino acids. Germline CDR1 SQVTM, CDR2 ANQGSEA.

The chain links TRBV6-2 or TRBV6-3 to TRBJ2-1; 8 bases are a match to TRBD2. CDR3 length equals 17 residues. CDR1 and CDR2 from the germline V gene are MNHEY and SVGEGT. Trimming removed 4 bases from V and 3 bases from J; junction bases left unmatched: 11. The CDR3 DNA reads TGTGCCAGCAGTTTACATCCTCGGGGGGGCTTCTACAATGAGCAGTTCTTC. Translation: CASSLHPRGGFYNEQFF.

The genes are TRBV7-2 and TRBJ2-6; weak D call: TRBD1 (6 bases). Deletions cut 2 bases from V and 0 bases from J, with 11 bases between. Germline CDR1 reads SGHTA; CDR2 reads FQGNSA. There are 17 residues in the CDR3. Here the CDR3 DNA reads TGTGCCAGCAGCTTAAGGGGACAACGCTCTGGGGCCAACGTCCTGACTTTC. It encodes CASSLRGQRSGANVLTF. Combining the CDR3 with reference TRBV7-2 and TRBJ2-6 gives the whole variable domain GAGVSQSPSNKVTEKGKDVELRCDPISGHTALYWYRQSLGQGLEFLIYFQGNSAPDKSGLPSDRFSAERTGGSVSTLTIQRTQQEDSAVYLCASSLRGQRSGANVLTFGAGSRLTVL.

The CDR3 loop reads CASSDSGWPQHF. CDR3 nucleotide sequence: TGTGCCAGCAGTGACAGTGGCTGGCCCCAGCATTTT. This chain connects TRBV25-1 to TRBJ1-5; D is uncertain. Germline CDR1 and CDR2: MGHDK and SYGVNS. This CDR3 is built from 12 residues. V lost 3 bases and J 9 bases, leaving 9 bases between the germline ends.

The gene calls are TRBV10-3 and TRBJ2-4; a possible D gene is TRBD2 (6 bases). Trimming shortened V by 8 bases and J by 9 bases, and 11 bases separated the two germline ends. There are 11 residues in the CDR3. Germline CDR1 ENHRY, CDR2 SYGVKD. The CDR3, as DNA: TGTGCCATCGGAGAGGGAGGCATTCAGTACTTC. Its translation: CAIGEGGIQYF.

This clonotype was observed at least ten times. In DNA form, the CDR3 reads TGTGCCAGCCTCAAAGGGAGGACAGGGGTCAATGAGCAGTTCTTC. This codes for CASLKGRTGVNEQFF. The V call is TRBV7-2, the J call TRBJ2-1; 9 bases match TRBD1. This CDR3 is 15 amino acids long. CDR1 and CDR2 (germline): SGHTA, FQGNSA. The junction had 11 bases not matched to a gene; V was cut back by 8 bases and J by 6 bases.

In regard to this clonotype: This sequence may be a read error, since a much larger clone differs from it by one base. The chain uses TRBV7-2 and TRBJ2-4; 9 bases agree with TRBD1. J lost 8 bases, V lost 3 bases, and 11 bases had no gene match. The CDR3 consists of 16 residues. From germline, CDR1 is SGHTA and CDR2 FQGNSA. CDR3 nucleotide sequence: TGTGCCAGCAGCTTCCGGGACAGGGATATGTTGGACATTCAGTACTTC. Translation: CASSFRDRDMLDIQYF.

The table lists this clonotype with many counts. This chain connects TRBV6-5 to TRBJ1-5; 8 nucleotides align to TRBD1. Germline CDR1 is MNHEY and CDR2 is SVGAGI. Unmatched junction bases numbered 6, after V lost 6 bases and J lost 2 bases. CDR3 length: 15 residues. Here the CDR3 reads CASRAGGMGNQPQHF. CDR3 in DNA: TGTGCCAGCAGAGCAGGGGGCATGGGCAATCAGCCCCAGCATTTT.

This clonotype was observed a few times. The rearrangement joins TRBV13 to TRBJ1-5; D gene unclear. The length of the CDR3 is 13 residues. Germline values: CDR1 PRHDT, CDR2 FYEKMQ (reference sequence). V dropped 6 bases and J dropped 5 bases, with 11 bases sitting between them. CDR3 sequence (DNA): TGTGCCAGCAGTTTCGGGATCGATCAGCCCCAGCATTTT. Its translation is CASSFGIDQPQHF. Using reference TRBV13 and TRBJ1-5 for the parts outside the CDR3, the full variable domain is AAGVIQSPRHLIKEKRETATLKCYPIPRHDTVYWYQQGPGQDPQFLISFYEKMQSDKGSIPDRFSAQQFSDYHSELNMSSLELGDSALYFCASSFGIDQPQHFGDGTRLSIL.